The 25 T cell receptor beta chains below come from one sample, sequenced in a study of CD8 T cells in ankylosing spondylitis. Findings and limits, study-wide: Apparently characteristic of ankylosing spondylitis blood was a TCR beta motif (under ten highly homologous variants).

These receptors' targets are unknown. Each CDR3 protein gets one entry after TCRdb re-called the 5' RACE reads with MiXCR. The data contain 750,000 to 850,000 distinct CDR3 sequences, roughly 10% of them singletons. Material for sequencing was blood, either unsorted or a sorted T cell fraction (not recorded which). The receptors stem from a male donor with ankylosing spondylitis.

In this sample, this clonotype turned up many times. One end of the junction does not line up with germline, which may come from a read error. The chain joins TRBV20-1 to TRBJ1-1; no firm D call. The CDR3 runs 14 residues. Germline loops: CDR1 DFQATT, CDR2 SNEGSKA (reference sequence). CDR3 region: CSPRLGVRGTEAFF. CDR3 bases: TGCAGTCCTAGACTGGGCGTTAGAGGCACTGAAGCTTTCTTT.

This clonotype appeared many times. The V call is TRBV20-1, the J call TRBJ2-5, with a weak D call TRBD2 (5 bases). Between the trimmed V and J ends, which lost 0 bases and 4 bases, there was a span of 18 bases. This CDR3 has 16 residues. Germline lookup yields CDR1 DFQATT and CDR2 SNEGSKA (reference sequence). In DNA, the CDR3 is TGCAGTGCTAGAGATCCGGGGAATGGCCCCGCAGAGACCCAGTACTTC. Encoded protein: CSARDPGNGPAETQYF.

The genes are TRBV5-1 and TRBJ2-3; 9 bases are a match to TRBD1. Unmatched junction bases numbered 5, after V lost 4 bases and J lost 2 bases. CDR3 length equals 15 residues. Germline V gene lookup returns CDR1 SGHRS and CDR2 YFSETQ. CDR3 sequence: CASSQGTGYTDTQYF. The CDR3 nucleotides read TGCGCCAGCAGCCAAGGGACAGGGTACACAGATACGCAGTATTTT.

This clonotype was recorded a few times. CDR3 bases: TGTGCCAGCAGCTTATTAGCGGCAGAGAACACTGAAGCTTTCTTT. This codes for CASSLLAAENTEAFF. This chain uses TRBV7-3 with TRBJ1-1; D is ambiguous. Germline V lookup: CDR1 SGHTA, CDR2 FQGTGA. This CDR3 is 15 amino acids long. V lost 2 bases and J 1 base, leaving 11 bases between the germline ends.

The sample holds many counts of this clonotype. The rearrangement joins TRBV11-2 to TRBJ1-4; 7 bases align to TRBD1. In germline, CDR1 is SGHAT, CDR2 FQNNGV. This CDR3 has 16 residues. V lost 5 bases, J lost 4 bases, and 10 bases stayed unmatched. CDR3 residues: CASSPIRHRGNEKLFF. The CDR3 coding sequence is TGTGCCAGCAGCCCCATTAGGCACAGGGGTAATGAAAAACTGTTTTTT.

This clonotype was seen more than once but under ten times. This CDR3 reads CASSLGAGHNSPLHF. For the CDR3, the DNA is TGTGCCAGCAGTTTGGGGGCCGGGCACAATTCACCCCTCCACTTT. The genes are TRBV12-3 or TRBV12-4 and TRBJ1-6; D might be TRBD1 (6 bases). The CDR3 consists of 15 residues. V gave up 3 bases and J gave up 7 bases, with 13 bases separating them.

The chain is built from TRBV20-1 and TRBJ2-5, with 8 bases identical to TRBD2. Germline V gene data show CDR1 as DFQATT and CDR2 as SNEGSKA (reference sequence). Trimming at V came to 0 bases and at J to 4 bases, leaving 4 bases not matched to a gene. The CDR3 is 14 amino acids. CDR3 in DNA: TGCAGTGCTAGAGATGAGCGGGAGAGAGAGACCCAGTACTTC. Amino acid sequence: CSARDERERETQYF.

This clonotype was counted a few times. The chain recombines TRBV12-3 or TRBV12-4 with TRBJ1-1; TRBD1 aligns across 7 bases. This CDR3 is built from 14 residues. J gave up 5 bases and V 3 bases, and 6 bases lay outside the gene matches. The CDR3 sequence is CASSLPQGETEAFF. CDR3 nucleotide sequence: TGTGCCAGCAGTTTGCCCCAGGGGGAGACTGAAGCTTTCTTT.

The chain links TRBV20-1 to TRBJ1-1, with D maybe TRBD1 (6 bases). CDR3 length equals 14 residues. CDR1 and CDR2 (germline): DFQATT, SNEGSKA (reference sequence). Trimming cost V 0 bases and J 5 bases, with 13 bases left between them. CDR3 in DNA: TGCAGTGCTAGAGAACCGGGGACACTGACTGAAGCTTTCTTT. Its translation: CSAREPGTLTEAFF.

The chain carries TRBV6-2 or TRBV6-3 and TRBJ2-7; maybe TRBD2 (6 bases). The V end was cut by 2 bases, the J end by 1 base, with 18 bases between. Germline assignment: CDR1 MNHEY and CDR2 SVGEGT. This CDR3 is 17 amino acids long. The CDR3 sequence: CASSYTLGGGSSYEQYF. The DNA of the CDR3 is TGTGCCAGCAGTTACACACTTGGGGGAGGCTCGTCCTACGAGCAGTACTTC.

This chain uses TRBV29-1 with TRBJ2-7, with TRBD2 identical over 14 bases. The CDR3 sequence is 14 residues long. Germline V CDR1 and CDR2: SQVTM, ANQGSEA. J was trimmed by 6 bases and V by 7 bases; bases with no gene match: 8. The CDR3: CSAVGTSGSCEQYF. In DNA, the CDR3 is TGCAGCGCTGTTGGGACTAGCGGGAGTTGCGAGCAGTACTTC.

This rearrangement joins TRBV20-1 to TRBJ2-5, with D hard to call. Trimming cost V 2 bases and J 4 bases, with 8 bases left between them. The V gene's germline CDR1 is DFQATT and CDR2 SNEGSKA (reference sequence). The CDR3 extends over 12 amino acids. In DNA, the CDR3 is TGCAGTGCTAGAACCCTGGGAGAGACCCAGTACTTC. Its protein product is CSARTLGETQYF.

This clonotype appeared a few times. CDR3 sequence (DNA): TGTGCCAGCAGGTCAGCGGGAGGAAACAATGAGCAGTTCTTC. Translated, it gives CASRSAGGNNEQFF. The rearrangement links TRBV12-3 or TRBV12-4 to TRBJ2-1; 9 nucleotides line up with TRBD2. The CDR3 loop spans 14 amino acids. J was trimmed by 5 bases and V by 6 bases; bases with no gene match: 5.

This clonotype was found many times. V gene TRBV20-1 combines with J gene TRBJ2-3, with D perhaps matching TRBD1 (6 bases). Trimming shortened V by 5 bases and J by 5 bases, and 11 bases separated the two germline ends. Germline loops: CDR1 DFQATT, CDR2 SNEGSKA (reference sequence). The CDR3 is 12 amino acids. The CDR3, as DNA: TGCAGTGCTGCCCACAGGGTAGATACGCAGTATTTT. Translating it yields CSAAHRVDTQYF.

The genes are TRBV7-8 and TRBJ2-7; D is uncertain. The CDR3 is made up of 14 amino acids. Trimming took 5 bases from V and 5 from J, leaving 16 bases between them. Per germline, CDR1 SGHVS and CDR2 FQNEAQ. The CDR3 loop reads CASSPRARRNEQYF. Written as DNA, the CDR3 is TGTGCCAGCAGCCCTAGGGCCCGTAGAAACGAGCAGTACTTC.

The table lists this clonotype with a few counts. The CDR3 DNA reads as TGTGCCAGCAGTGAGCGACTGTCTAGCAATCAGCCCCAGCATTTT. Its translation: CASSERLSSNQPQHF. The chain joins TRBV6-1 to TRBJ1-5; D is unclear. The germline V gene encodes CDR1 MNHNS and CDR2 SASEGT. V lost 3 bases and J lost 0, with 9 bases in between. The CDR3 has 15 residues.

This clonotype has a handful of counts. The V call is TRBV20-1, the J call TRBJ2-2, with D maybe TRBD1 (6 bases). Trimming removed 5 bases at V and 6 bases at J, with 13 bases between. Germline CDR1 DFQATT, CDR2 SNEGSKA (reference sequence). The CDR3 loop spans 13 amino acids. The DNA for the CDR3 is TGCAGTGCTTACAGGGAGCAAGCCGGGGAGCTGTTTTTT. It codes for CSAYREQAGELFF.

This clonotype was seen ten or more times. The chain employs TRBV15 and TRBJ1-2; 7 bases agree with TRBD1. This CDR3 contains 16 residues. J was trimmed by 4 bases and V by 0 bases; bases with no gene match: 8. Per germline, CDR1 LNHNV and CDR2 YYDKDF (reference sequence). The CDR3 DNA sequence: TGTGCCACCAGCAGAGATCGCCCGGGACAGATCTATGGCTACACCTTC. It codes for CATSRDRPGQIYGYTF. Full variable domain (rest looked up from reference TRBV15 and TRBJ1-2): DAMVIQNPRYQVTQFGKPVTLSCSQTLNHNVMYWYQQKSSQAPKLLFHYYDKDFNNEADTPDNFQSRRPNTSFCFLDIRSPGLGDTAMYLCATSRDRPGQIYGYTFGSGTRLTVV.

This clonotype was counted between two and nine times. The V call is TRBV6-2 or TRBV6-3, the J call TRBJ2-1; no firm D call. Per the germline V gene, CDR1 is MNHEY and CDR2 is SVGEGT. Trimming left V 2 bases short and J 0 bases short, with 8 bases between. The CDR3 has 15 amino acids. The CDR3 reads CASSYTRSSYNEQFF. CDR3 nucleotides: TGTGCCAGCAGTTACACTCGAAGCTCCTACAATGAGCAGTTCTTC.

In this sample, this clonotype turned up a few times. The CDR3 DNA follows: TGCGCCAGCAGCTTGGAAGCGGGAGTATCTGGGGAGCAGTTCTTC. Translation gives CASSLEAGVSGEQFF. The chain carries TRBV5-1 and TRBJ2-1; TRBD2 aligns across 8 bases. CDR1 and CDR2 from the germline V gene are SGHRS and YFSETQ. CDR3 length: 15 residues. The ends lost 0 bases at V and 10 bases at J; junction bases unmatched: 9.

The V call is TRBV10-1, the J call TRBJ2-2; perhaps TRBD1 as D (6 bases). Germline loops: CDR1 WNHNN, CDR2 SYGVQD (reference sequence). Between the trimmed V and J ends, which lost 5 bases and 2 bases, there was a span of 9 bases. The length of the CDR3 is 14 residues. The DNA of the CDR3 is TGCGCCAGCAGTAAGGACAGCAACACCGGGGAGCTGTTTTTT. Translation: CASSKDSNTGELFF.

The CDR3 region is CAISESAGQKGEQYF. CDR3 coding DNA: TGTGCCATCAGTGAGTCTGCGGGGCAAAAGGGAGAGCAGTACTTC. The chain carries TRBV10-3 and TRBJ2-7, with D possibly matching TRBD2 (6 bases). Germline values: CDR1 ENHRY, CDR2 SYGVKD. The V and J ends lost 0 bases and 7 bases respectively, with 16 bases between them. This CDR3 is 15 amino acids long.

The V call is TRBV4-3, the J call TRBJ2-2, with D possibly TRBD2 on 5 matching bases. Germline loops: CDR1 LGHNA, CDR2 YSLEER. The germline V and J ends were trimmed by 0 bases and 4 bases, with 12 bases remaining between them. The CDR3 spans 16 residues. The CDR3, as DNA: TGCGCCAGCAGCCAAGAACCGGTAGCGAGCACCGGGGAGCTGTTTTTT. Translated, it gives CASSQEPVASTGELFF.

The V and J genes are TRBV6-5 and TRBJ2-3, with D possibly TRBD2 on 6 matching bases. CDR1 and CDR2 (germline): MNHEY, SVGAGI. V gave up 7 bases and J gave up 6 bases, with 20 bases separating them. The CDR3 sequence is 15 residues long. CDR3: CASISFGGGTDTQYF. Written as DNA, the CDR3 is TGTGCCAGCATTTCCTTCGGGGGAGGTACGGATACGCAGTATTTT.

This clonotype was observed many times. The chain uses TRBV5-1 and TRBJ1-4; tentatively, D is TRBD1 (5 bases). Germline CDR1 SGHRS, CDR2 YFSETQ. Between the trimmed V and J ends, which lost 4 bases and 0 bases, there was a span of 7 bases. This CDR3 contains 14 residues. The CDR3 region is CASSAGATNEKLFF. DNA for the CDR3: TGCGCCAGCAGCGCGGGGGCAACTAATGAAAAACTGTTTTTT.